Listed below are T cell receptor beta chains from one sample, sequenced in a study of T cells in Graves' hyperthyroidism and ophthalmopathy. Each CDR3 protein gets one entry after TCRdb re-called the multiplex PCR reads with MiXCR. The sample includes about 270,000 distinct CDR3 sequences, roughly a quarter of them seen just once. The material sequenced was blood. The receptors were sampled from a middle-aged woman with Graves' ophthalmopathy. CDR3s include the opening cysteine and the closing phenylalanine or tryptophan. The order of the fields is J gene, V gene, D gene, clone size, CDR3 DNA, CDR3 protein. A D gene is named only where the DNA matches it firmly. Expanded clones are given a class, and other clones once, few, many or no size at all.

>TRBJ1-1|TRBV29-1|.|many
TGCAGCGGCAGCAGGGGAAACACTGAAGCTTTCTTT
CSGSRGNTEAFF
>TRBJ1-1|TRBV28|.|many
TGTGCCAGCAGTTTACCGCGAAACACTGAAGCTTTCTTT
CASSLPRNTEAFF
>TRBJ2-7|TRBV27|.|.
TGTGCCAGCAGTACAACCAGGACCCTTACCTACGAGCAGTACTTC
CASSTTRTLTYEQYF
>TRBJ2-5|TRBV27|.|.
TGTGCCAGCAGTTCGAGAAAGACTATTCAAGAGACCCAGTACTTC
CASSSRKTIQETQYF
>TRBJ1-1|TRBV12-3/TRBV12-4|.|many
TGTGCCAGCAGGACGAACACTGAAGCTTTCTTT
CASRTNTEAFF
>TRBJ1-1|TRBV7-9|.|many
TGTGCCGTTGGGCGGCAGCTGAACACTGAAGCTTTCTTT
CAVGRQLNTEAFF
>TRBJ2-7|TRBV30|.|many
TGTGCCTGGGTCGGGACGGGCTCGAGCGAGCAGTACTTC
CAWVGTGSSEQYF
>TRBJ2-5|TRBV3-1|TRBD2|many
TGTGCCAGCAGCCAAGAGGGAGGGCCCCAGTACTTC
CASSQEGGPQYF
>TRBJ2-5|TRBV30|TRBD2|many
TGTGCCTGGAGTCTCCGGACTAGCGCCACCCCGGGGGGAGAGACCCAGTACTTC
CAWSLRTSATPGGETQYF
>TRBJ2-7|TRBV6-5|.|many
TGTGCCAGCAGTCCGTATCGGGACTACGAGCAGTACTTC
CASSPYRDYEQYF
>TRBJ2-5|TRBV6-5|TRBD2|many
TGTGCCAGCACAAGACTAGCGGTAAACCAAGAGACCCAGTACTTC
CASTRLAVNQETQYF
>TRBJ2-5|TRBV10-3|TRBD1|.
TGTGCCACCGGGGCCAGACAGGGTCTGGAGACCCAGTACTTC
CATGARQGLETQYF
>TRBJ2-2|TRBV7-8|TRBD2|.
TGTGCCAGCAGCTTAGCGAGGACTAGCGGGAACACCGGGGAGCTGTTTTTT
CASSLARTSGNTGELFF
>TRBJ2-6|TRBV19|.|.
TGTGCCAGTAGTATAGTTAGGCGACGGGACTCTGGGGCCAACGTCCTGACTTTC
CASSIVRRRDSGANVLTF
>TRBJ1-1|TRBV27|.|many
TGTGCCAGCAGTTTAGTTCCAGGGATGAACACTGAAGCTTTCTTT
CASSLVPGMNTEAFF
>TRBJ2-5|TRBV12-3/TRBV12-4|.|.
TGTGCCAGCAACCTGGATGGTAGTGGCAGCCAAGAGACCCAGTACTTC
CASNLDGSGSQETQYF
>TRBJ2-7|TRBV6-1|TRBD2|many
TGTGCCAGCAGTGAAAGGGGGGGGACTAGCGATCGCGAGCAGTACTTC
CASSERGGTSDREQYF
>TRBJ1-3|TRBV11-2|TRBD1|many
TGTGCCAGCAGCTCAGGGGGTGGAAACACCATATATTTT
CASSSGGGNTIYF
>TRBJ1-2|TRBV5-1|.|many
TGCGCCAGCAGCTCCCAGACCATGGGGACTCGGCAAATACTTAACTATGGCTACACCTTC
CASSSQTMGTRQILNYGYTF
>TRBJ2-5|TRBV4-1|.|many
TGCGCCAGCAGCCATCTATCACTGGGGGGGGCGGGAGAGACCCAGTACTTC
CASSHLSLGGAGETQYF